These 14 T cell receptor beta chains share one sample of origin, sequenced in a study of CD8+ T cells in alopecia areata. RNA extraction and reverse transcription yielded cDNA as sequencing template. TCRdb's copy holds only in-frame clones and misses some; the assay was immunoSEQ multiplex PCR. Of 200,000 or so clones in the sample, under 40% were seen once. Treatment described: oral pan-JAK inhibitor, 5-10 mg twice daily. The sequenced sample was CD4+ T cells sorted from blood, obtained between weeks 30 and 35, from a patient treated with tofacitinib. The receptors were sampled from a human donor with alopecia areata.

The chain combines TRBV5-1 with TRBJ2-7; 7 positions match TRBD1. The length of the CDR3 is 15 residues. J lost 4 bases, V lost 0 bases, and 7 bases had no gene match. From germline, CDR1 is SGHRS and CDR2 YFSETQ. The CDR3 loop reads CASSLVTGDRYEQYF. CDR3 DNA sequence: TGCGCCAGCAGCTTGGTTACAGGGGATAGATACGAGCAGTACTTC.

The table lists this clone with many counts. The chain carries TRBV5-4 and TRBJ2-3; D might be TRBD1 (6 bases). The germline CDR1 and CDR2 sequences are SGHNT and YYREEE (reference sequence). V shed 5 bases and J shed 3 bases, with 10 bases lying between them. The CDR3 extends over 13 amino acids. CDR3 protein: CASSPQGTDTQYF. The CDR3 region has the DNA TGTGCCAGCAGTCCGCAGGGGACAGATACGCAGTATTTT.

As to this clone: This may stem from a read error, because a much larger clone lies one nucleotide away. The chain combines TRBV7-8 with TRBJ2-5; D remains ambiguous. Trimming stripped 3 bases from V and 2 bases from J, with 1 base between. Germline CDR1 and CDR2: SGHVS and FQNEAQ. CDR3 length equals 11 residues. CDR3 bases: TGTGCCAGCAGCTTTCAAGAGACCCAGTACTTC. Translation gives CASSFQETQYF.

The chain couples TRBV30 to TRBJ2-3; the match to TRBD2 covers 14 bases. Per germline, CDR1 GTSNPN and CDR2 SVGIG (reference sequence). The CDR3 covers 14 residues. V gave up 6 bases and J gave up 6 bases; unmatched junction bases: 5. The CDR3 is CACPGLAGEDTQYF. CDR3 bases: TGTGCCTGCCCGGGACTAGCGGGAGAGGATACGCAGTATTTT.

The CDR3 DNA follows: TGTGCCAGCAGTGAAAGGGGATTTGGCAGGGGCTCGTCGAGGGGCTACACCTTC. This translates into CASSERGFGRGSSRGYTF. The V call is TRBV2, the J call TRBJ1-2; possibly TRBD1 for D (6 bases). CDR1 is SNHLY and CDR2 is FYNNEI in the germline V gene. The CDR3 is 18 amino acids. V was shortened by 2 bases and J by 8 bases, with 27 bases between the two germline ends. The whole variable domain, filled in from reference TRBV2 and TRBJ1-2, reads EPEVTQTPSHQVTQMGQEVILRCVPISNHLYFYWYRQILGQKVEFLVSFYNNEISEKSEIFDDQFSVERPDGSNFTLKIRSTKLEDSAMYFCASSERGFGRGSSRGYTFGSGTRLTVV.

The chain links TRBV19 to TRBJ2-7, with unresolved D. Germline V CDR1 and CDR2: LNHDA, SQIVND (reference sequence). The V end lost 3 bases, the J end lost 2 bases, and 8 bases lay between the germline ends. The CDR3 is 13 amino acids. The CDR3 protein is CASSIGSTYEQYF. CDR3 DNA sequence: TGTGCCAGTAGTATTGGCAGTACCTACGAGCAGTACTTC.

In its sample, this clone was seen a few times. The gene calls are TRBV27 and TRBJ1-5; D possibly corresponds to TRBD1 (5 bases). Germline CDR1 is MNHEY and CDR2 is SMNVEV (reference sequence). The V end lost 2 bases, the J end lost 6 bases, and 14 bases lay between the germline ends. This CDR3 is built from 15 residues. The CDR3 bases are TGTGCCAGCAGTTTAGTTTATTCAGGGAGTCAGCCCCAGCATTTT. Residues: CASSLVYSGSQPQHF.

This rearrangement joins TRBV4-1 to TRBJ2-3, with TRBD2 identical over 12 bases. V shed 2 bases, J shed 2 bases, and the junction held 8 bases outside the gene matches. Germline loops: CDR1 MGHRA, CDR2 YSYEKL. The CDR3 length is 18 residues. This chain's CDR3 is CASSQSRTSGTFTDTQYF. The CDR3 nucleotides read TGCGCCAGCAGCCAATCTCGGACTAGCGGGACCTTCACAGATACGCAGTATTTT.

The V gene is TRBV5-1, the J gene TRBJ2-1, with D perhaps TRBD1 (5 bases). CDR1 is SGHRS and CDR2 is YFSETQ in the germline V gene. CDR3 size: 15 residues. The V end lost 3 bases, the J end lost 5 bases, and 15 bases lay between the germline ends. CDR3 coding DNA: TGCGCCAGCAGCTCTCTAGGGGTAGGACACAATGAGCAGTTCTTC. Protein: CASSSLGVGHNEQFF.

V is TRBV29-1 and J is TRBJ2-3; 7 nucleotides agree with TRBD1. CDR1 SQVTM and CDR2 ANQGSEA come from the germline V gene. The CDR3 is 14 amino acids. J was trimmed by 3 bases and V by 7 bases; bases with no gene match: 10. The CDR3 spells CSAATGLLTDTQYF. In DNA, the CDR3 is TGCAGCGCAGCGACAGGGTTATTGACAGATACGCAGTATTTT.

The rearrangement links TRBV5-1 to TRBJ2-3; TRBD2 matches at 14 bases. The CDR3 runs to 15 residues. The ends lost 6 bases at V and 5 bases at J; junction bases unmatched: 5. CDR1 and CDR2 from the germline V gene are SGHRS and YFSETQ. The CDR3 sequence: CASTRLAGGQDTQYF. The CDR3 coding sequence is TGCGCCAGCACCCGACTAGCGGGGGGGCAAGATACGCAGTATTTT. The complete variable domain, with remaining parts taken from reference TRBV5-1 and TRBJ2-3, reads KAGVTQTPRYLIKTRGQQVTLSCSPISGHRSVSWYQQTPGQGLQFLFEYFSETQRNKGNFPGRFSGRQFSNSRSEMNVSTLELGDSALYLCASTRLAGGQDTQYFGPGTRLTVL.

This chain connects TRBV4-2 to TRBJ2-1; 8 bases map to TRBD1. The CDR3 contains 15 residues. From germline, CDR1 is LGHNA and CDR2 YNFKEQ. The V gene end was trimmed by 4 bases and the J gene end by 5 bases; junction bases not matched to a gene: 7. The CDR3 region has the DNA TGTGCCAGCAGCCCACCGGGACAGGATAACAATGAGCAGTTCTTC. Protein product: CASSPPGQDNNEQFF.

The V call is TRBV5-4, the J call TRBJ2-1; TRBD2 aligns across 9 bases. Germline CDR1 SGHNT, CDR2 YYREEE (reference sequence). CDR3 length: 15 amino acids. J lost 4 bases, V lost 4 bases, and 6 bases had no gene match. The CDR3 region is CASSKRLAAYNEQFF. CDR3 coding DNA: TGTGCCAGCAGCAAAAGACTAGCGGCATACAATGAGCAGTTCTTC.

The V gene is TRBV30, the J gene TRBJ1-1; 7 nucleotides line up with TRBD1. Germline V CDR1 and CDR2: GTSNPN, SVGIG (reference sequence). The ends lost 0 bases at V and 1 base at J; junction bases unmatched: 5. CDR3 length equals 15 residues. CDR3 coding DNA: TGTGCCTGGAGTGTAGGGGGCCCGGGGAACACTGAAGCTTTCTTT. It specifies CAWSVGGPGNTEAFF.